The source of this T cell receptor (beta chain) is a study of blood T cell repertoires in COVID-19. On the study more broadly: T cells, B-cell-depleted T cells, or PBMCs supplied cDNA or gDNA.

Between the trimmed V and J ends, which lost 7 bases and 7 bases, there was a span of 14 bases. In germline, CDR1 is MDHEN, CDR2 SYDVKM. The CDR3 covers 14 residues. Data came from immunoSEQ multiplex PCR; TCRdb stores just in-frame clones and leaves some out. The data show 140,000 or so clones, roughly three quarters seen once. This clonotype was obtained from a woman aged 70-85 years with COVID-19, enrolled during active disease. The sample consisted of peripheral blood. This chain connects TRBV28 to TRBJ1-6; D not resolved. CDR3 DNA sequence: TGTGCCAGCACCCGGGTAACCCTCAATTCACCCCTCCACTTT. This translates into CASTRVTLNSPLHF. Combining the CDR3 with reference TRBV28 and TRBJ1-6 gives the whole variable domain DVKVTQSSRYLVKRTGEKVFLECVQDMDHENMFWYRQDPGLGLRLIYFSYDVKMKEKGDIPEGYSVSREKKERFSLILESASTNQTSMYLCASTRVTLNSPLHFGNGTRLTVT.